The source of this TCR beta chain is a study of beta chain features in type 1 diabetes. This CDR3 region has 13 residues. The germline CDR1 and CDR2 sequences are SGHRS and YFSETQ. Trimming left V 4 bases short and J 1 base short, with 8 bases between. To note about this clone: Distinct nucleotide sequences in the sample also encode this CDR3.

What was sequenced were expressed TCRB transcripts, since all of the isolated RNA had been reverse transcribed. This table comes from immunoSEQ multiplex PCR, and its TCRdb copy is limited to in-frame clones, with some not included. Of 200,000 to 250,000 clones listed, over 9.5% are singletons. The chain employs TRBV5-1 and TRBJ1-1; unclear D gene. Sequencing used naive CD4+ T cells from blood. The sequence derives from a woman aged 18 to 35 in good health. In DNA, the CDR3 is TGCGCCAGCAGCGTAACCGGGAACACTGAAGCTTTCTTT. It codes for CASSVTGNTEAFF.